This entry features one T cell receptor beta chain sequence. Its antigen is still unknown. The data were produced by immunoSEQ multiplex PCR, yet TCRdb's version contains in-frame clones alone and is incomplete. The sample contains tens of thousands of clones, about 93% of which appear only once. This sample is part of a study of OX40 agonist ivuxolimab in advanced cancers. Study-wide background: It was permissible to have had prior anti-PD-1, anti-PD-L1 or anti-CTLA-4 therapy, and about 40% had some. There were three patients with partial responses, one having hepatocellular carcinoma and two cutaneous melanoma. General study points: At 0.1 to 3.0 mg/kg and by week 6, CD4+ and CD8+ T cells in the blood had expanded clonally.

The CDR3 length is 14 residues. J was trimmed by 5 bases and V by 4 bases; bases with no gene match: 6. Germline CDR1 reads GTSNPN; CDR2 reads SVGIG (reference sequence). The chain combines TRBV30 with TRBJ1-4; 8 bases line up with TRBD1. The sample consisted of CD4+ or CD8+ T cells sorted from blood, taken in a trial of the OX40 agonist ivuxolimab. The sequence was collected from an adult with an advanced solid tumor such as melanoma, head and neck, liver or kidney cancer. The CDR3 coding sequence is TGTGCCTGGAACCGGGACAGGAAAAATGAAAAACTGTTTTTT. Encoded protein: CAWNRDRKNEKLFF.